A single sample is the source of the 13 T cell receptor beta chains below, sequenced in a study of cytomegalovirus exposure and HLA in healthy donors. Vbeta (60) and Jbeta (13) primers were used in the PCR. Produced via immunoSEQ multiplex PCR; TCRdb's table is partial and in-frame only. Altogether about 160,000 clones are present, about 76% being singletons, with the ten largest covering roughly 2%. The sample taken for sequencing was PBMCs. The origin of the receptors is a female donor in good health and CMV-seronegative.

About this clone itself: Other DNA sequences in this specimen translate into the identical CDR3. This sequence joins TRBV7-3 and TRBJ2-3; D call uncertain. Trimming stripped 3 bases from V and 3 bases from J, with 4 bases between. The CDR3 sequence is 12 residues long. Germline loops: CDR1 SGHTA, CDR2 FQGTGA. This CDR3 reads CASSFGTDTQYF. The DNA of the CDR3 is TGTGCCAGCAGCTTCGGGACAGATACGCAGTATTTT.

V and J are TRBV28 and TRBJ2-1; D unresolved. The V and J ends lost 6 bases and 0 bases respectively, with 9 bases between them. Germline V CDR1 and CDR2: MDHEN, SYDVKM. The CDR3 has 14 residues. CDR3 region: CASRSKSSYNEQFF. The CDR3 nucleotides are TGTGCCAGCAGATCAAAGAGCTCCTACAATGAGCAGTTCTTC. Combining the CDR3 with reference TRBV28 and TRBJ2-1 gives the whole variable domain DVKVTQSSRYLVKRTGEKVFLECVQDMDHENMFWYRQDPGLGLRLIYFSYDVKMKEKGDIPEGYSVSREKKERFSLILESASTNQTSMYLCASRSKSSYNEQFFGPGTRLTVL.

This rearrangement joins TRBV6-1 to TRBJ1-6; 7 nucleotides line up with TRBD1. After removal of 4 bases from V and 8 bases from J, the junction contained 5 bases not matched to a gene. The CDR3 is 14 amino acids. Looked up from germline, CDR1 is MNHNS and CDR2 is SASEGT. CDR3 sequence (DNA): TGTGCCAGCAGTGCAACAGGGGAGGATTCACCCCTCCACTTT. Its protein product is CASSATGEDSPLHF.

The V and J genes are TRBV5-6 and TRBJ2-7; TRBD1 agrees at 11 bases. The CDR3 has 14 residues. Unmatched junction bases numbered 5, after V lost 3 bases and J lost 6 bases. Germline V gene sequence: CDR1 SGHDT, CDR2 YYEEEE. In DNA form, the CDR3 reads TGTGCCAGCAGCTGGCGGACAGGGGGCCGCGAGCAGTACTTC. Protein sequence: CASSWRTGGREQYF.

This clone was counted once. In the same sample, other DNA sequences code for this CDR3. The J gene is TRBJ2-1, the V gene TRBV9, with D perhaps TRBD1 (6 bases). Looked up from germline, CDR1 is SGDLS and CDR2 is YYNGEE. V was trimmed by 0 bases and J by 4 bases, leaving 8 bases between them. This CDR3 has 14 residues. DNA for the CDR3: TGTGCCAGCAGCGTAGCCACAGGGTACAATGAGCAGTTCTTC. It yields the protein CASSVATGYNEQFF.

V usage is TRBV5-4 and J usage is TRBJ1-2, with 10 positions matching TRBD1. This CDR3 has 16 residues. V lost 5 bases and J lost 7; bases outside the gene matches: 14. Germline V gives CDR1 SGHNT, CDR2 YYREEE (reference sequence). This CDR3 is CASRATGGQGDRGYTF. Written as DNA, the CDR3 is TGTGCCAGCAGGGCAACCGGTGGACAGGGGGATCGTGGCTACACCTTC.

The chain is built from TRBV6-1 and TRBJ2-2; the D is unclear. CDR3 length equals 14 residues. Trimming removed 6 bases from V and 4 bases from J, with 12 bases in between. CDR1 MNHNS and CDR2 SASEGT come from the germline V gene. For the CDR3, the DNA is TGTGCCAGCAGGGCGGTCCTTGCCACCGGGGAGCTGTTTTTT. Translated, it gives CASRAVLATGELFF.

The rearrangement uses TRBV7-3 and TRBJ2-1; D not certain. This CDR3 has 15 amino acids. Germline lookup yields CDR1 SGHTA and CDR2 FQGTGA. The V end was cut by 1 base, the J end by 1 base, with 8 bases between. In nucleotides, the CDR3 is TGTGCCAGCAGCTTAATGGCGGCGTCCTACAATGAGCAGTTCTTC. Amino acid sequence: CASSLMAASYNEQFF.

With regard to this clone: At one boundary the junction diverges from the germline segment, which might be a read error. The CDR3 nucleotides read TGTGCCAGCAGGGAGACTAGCGGGAGTCCCTACGGGCAGTACTTC. Its protein is CASRETSGSPYGQYF. The chain employs TRBV6-1 and TRBJ2-7; 12 positions match TRBD2. This CDR3 spans 15 amino acids. Germline lookup yields CDR1 MNHNS and CDR2 SASEGT.

V gene TRBV7-2 combines with J gene TRBJ2-7; weak D call: TRBD2 (5 bases). Trimming removed 4 bases at V and 5 bases at J, with 15 bases between. Germline V gene lookup returns CDR1 SGHTA and CDR2 FQGNSA. This CDR3 is 14 amino acids long. DNA of the CDR3: TGTGCCAGCAGCTGGGGTGGTAGTAGCGACGAGCAGTACTTC. Its translation: CASSWGGSSDEQYF.

The gene calls are TRBV30 and TRBJ2-1, with 10 bases lining up with TRBD2. The trim removed 8 bases at V and 3 bases at J, leaving 7 bases unmatched. The CDR3 sequence is 14 residues long. Germline assignment: CDR1 GTSNPN and CDR2 SVGIG (reference sequence). The CDR3 region is CAVLRLAGYNEQFF. The CDR3 nucleotides read TGTGCCGTGCTCCGACTAGCGGGCTACAATGAGCAGTTCTTC.

The chain joins TRBV9 to TRBJ2-1, with 9 positions matching TRBD1. V dropped 3 bases and J dropped 7; count of bases not matched to a gene: 5. The CDR3 length is 14 residues. CDR1 and CDR2 (germline): SGDLS, YYNGEE. The CDR3 spells CASSAAGTGNEQFF. CDR3 bases: TGTGCCAGCAGCGCCGCCGGGACAGGGAATGAGCAGTTCTTC. Looking up the rest from reference TRBV9 and TRBJ2-1 gives the full variable domain: DSGVTQTPKHLITATGQRVTLRCSPRSGDLSVYWYQQSLDQGLQFLIQYYNGEERAKGNILERFSAQQFPDLHSELNLSSLELGDSALYFCASSAAGTGNEQFFGPGTRLTVL.

The rearrangement links TRBV5-1 to TRBJ1-4; D might be TRBD1 (5 bases). V was pared by 4 bases and J by 3 bases, with 10 bases between. The CDR3 consists of 14 residues. From germline, CDR1 is SGHRS and CDR2 YFSETQ. The CDR3 loop is CASSPDTANEKLFF. Here the CDR3 DNA reads TGCGCCAGCAGCCCGGACACGGCTAATGAAAAACTGTTTTTT.